One sample yielded the 21 T cell receptor beta chains listed below, sequenced in a study of T cell clonality in common variable immunodeficiency. Clones were read by immunoSEQ multiplex PCR, and TCRdb kept only the in-frame ones, dropping some. The sample shows 55,000 or so clones, none of them appearing just once. Sequenced material: peripheral blood mononuclear cells. The receptors shown here come from a person aged 18 to 75 in good health.

This clone was recorded many times. The CDR3 bases that were read are TGTGCCAGCAGCTTTGCGGGGGGGGAAGGGGAA. It yields the protein CASSFAGGEGE. The complete CDR3 sequence is CASSFAGGEGEAFF. This sequence joins TRBV5-5 and TRBJ1-1; possibly TRBD1 for D (5 bases). The read gets to within 3 residues of the CDR3 end, and the germline J gene fills in the rest. This CDR3 region has 14 residues. Germline CDR1 reads SGHKS; CDR2 reads YYEKEE (reference sequence).

This clone has at least ten counts. Coverage ceases 3 residues before the CDR3 finishes, and the germline J gene fills in the end. The rearrangement uses TRBV19 and TRBJ2-1; 9 bases match TRBD2. Germline assignment: CDR1 LNHDA and CDR2 SQIVND (reference sequence). There are 16 residues in the CDR3. The V gene end was trimmed by 6 bases and the J gene end by 2 bases; junction bases not matched to a gene: 8. The CDR3 loop reads CASSPIAGATYNEQFF. The DNA read from the CDR3 is TGTGCCAGTAGCCCAATAGCGGGAGCGACCTACAATGAG.

The table lists this clone with many counts. The DNA ends 3 residues before the CDR3 does, and the rest of the CDR3 is filled in from the germline J gene. This chain links TRBV5-1 with TRBJ1-4; D is possibly TRBD1 (6 bases). Per germline, CDR1 SGHRS and CDR2 YFSETQ. This CDR3 region has 14 residues. Trimming left V 4 bases short and J 4 bases short, with 11 bases between. CDR3 DNA, as far as it was read: TGCGCCAGCAGCCAGGGGTACGATAATGAAAAA. Encoded protein: CASSQGYDNEK. The entire CDR3 sequence reads CASSQGYDNEKLFF. The full variable domain, completed using reference TRBV5-1 and TRBJ1-4, is KAGVTQTPRYLIKTRGQQVTLSCSPISGHRSVSWYQQTPGQGLQFLFEYFSETQRNKGNFPGRFSGRQFSNSRSEMNVSTLELGDSALYLCASSQGYDNEKLFFGSGTQLSVL.

This clone appeared many times. CDR3 DNA (partial): TGTGCCAGCAGCATGACTAGCGGCTCCTACAATGAG. Protein sequence: CASSMTSGSYNE. The whole CDR3 sequence reads CASSMTSGSYNEQFF. V is TRBV11-2 and J is TRBJ2-1; 9 bases agree with TRBD2. Read coverage stops 3 residues before the CDR3 terminus; the germline J gene supplies the remainder. After removal of 5 bases from V and 0 bases from J, the junction contained 2 bases not matched to a gene. CDR1 is SGHAT and CDR2 is FQNNGV in the germline V gene. The CDR3 totals 15 residues.

The sample holds many counts of this clone. The read finishes 3 residues shy of the CDR3 end, and the germline J gene is used to complete it. The V and J genes are TRBV5-1 and TRBJ1-1, with 7 bases aligning to TRBD1. Germline V CDR1 and CDR2: SGHRS, YFSETQ. Trimming cost V 3 bases and J 0 bases; bases outside gene matches: 5. The CDR3 consists of 15 residues. The sequenced part of the CDR3 DNA is TGCGCCAGCAGCTGGAGGGACAGTTTGAACACTGAA. This sequence encodes CASSWRDSLNTE. The CDR3 in full is CASSWRDSLNTEAFF.

This clone was observed at least ten times. The read finishes 3 residues shy of the CDR3 end, and the germline J gene is used to complete it. The genes are TRBV10-3 and TRBJ2-1; 7 bases are a match to TRBD1. Germline V gene sequence: CDR1 ENHRY, CDR2 SYGVKD. The CDR3 loop spans 17 amino acids. J gave up 3 bases and V 0 bases, and 8 bases lay outside the gene matches. The part of the CDR3 DNA that was read is TGTGCCATCAGTGAGTCCCCCCTCGGGACAGACTACAATGAG. Its translation: CAISESPLGTDYNE. The whole CDR3 reads CAISESPLGTDYNEQFF.

The sample holds many counts of this clone. The read finishes 3 residues shy of the CDR3 end, and the germline J gene is used to complete it. The chain links TRBV19 to TRBJ2-5, with 10 nucleotides matching TRBD2. This CDR3 is 17 amino acids long. CDR1 and CDR2 from the germline V gene are LNHDA and SQIVND (reference sequence). Unmatched junction bases numbered 14, after V lost 5 bases and J lost 5 bases. The DNA read from the CDR3 is TGTGCCAGTAGTCTCGTTTGGGCTAGCGGGAGTCTTGAGACC. Protein sequence: CASSLVWASGSLET. The entire CDR3 reads CASSLVWASGSLETQYF.

There are many counts of this clone. The CDR3 is cut off 3 residues early in the read; its end comes from the germline J gene. The chain combines TRBV28 with TRBJ2-2; 10 bases agree with TRBD2. The CDR3 length is 14 residues. V lost 7 bases to trimming and J lost 6 bases; unmatched junction nucleotides: 5. The V gene's germline CDR1 is MDHEN and CDR2 SYDVKM. The CDR3 bases that were read are TGTGCCAGCATATCAAGCGGGAGGGCCGGGGAG. It translates to CASISSGRAGE. The whole CDR3 sequence reads CASISSGRAGELFF.

This clone was recorded a few times. The CDR3 end is not reached by the read, which stops 3 residues before it; the germline J gene fills it in. The gene calls are TRBV7-8 and TRBJ2-7; a weak D match, TRBD2 (5 bases). Germline V gene data show CDR1 as SGHVS and CDR2 as FQNEAQ. Trimming removed 1 base from V and 2 bases from J, with 9 bases in between. The CDR3 sequence is 14 residues long. CDR3 bases read: TGTGCCAGCAGCTTAGGAGGGCCCACCTACGAG. This translates into CASSLGGPTYE. The CDR3, in full, reads CASSLGGPTYEQYF.

This clone occurred many times. The read ends 3 residues shy of where the CDR3 ends; the end is completed using the germline J gene. The chain carries TRBV19 and TRBJ2-3, with 9 bases that match TRBD2. V lost 2 bases, J lost 1 base, and 4 bases stayed unmatched. This CDR3 is built from 16 residues. Germline V lookup: CDR1 LNHDA, CDR2 SQIVND (reference sequence). The CDR3 is CASSIRAGGGTDTQYF. The CDR3 bases that were read are TGTGCCAGTAGTATAAGAGCGGGAGGTGGCACAGATACG.

A note on this clone: Sequencing ends 3 residues short of the CDR3 end; the germline J gene provides the rest. The chain has TRBV18 and TRBJ1-6; D possibly corresponds to TRBD1 (6 bases). Trimming stripped 2 bases from V and 8 bases from J, with 16 bases between. Germline-derived CDR1 and CDR2 are KGHSH and LQKENI. This CDR3 has 16 residues. CDR3 DNA (partial): TGTGCCAGCTCACCAAGGATAACAGGGAGTGATTCACCC. Its translation: CASSPRITGSDSP. The entire CDR3 sequence reads CASSPRITGSDSPLHF.

This clone was observed at least ten times. The observed sequence ends 3 residues before the CDR3 terminus, with the missing tail filled in from the germline J gene. The chain couples TRBV7-3 to TRBJ2-1; TRBD2 aligns across 10 bases. Germline values: CDR1 SGHTA, CDR2 FQGTGA. V was clipped by 0 bases and J by 7 bases; unmatched bases: 3. CDR3 length: 15 residues. The sequenced CDR3 bases are TGTGCCAGCAGCTTAACCCTAGCGGGAGCGAATGAG. It yields the protein CASSLTLAGANE. The entire CDR3 reads CASSLTLAGANEQFF.

This clone was found many times. The CDR3 end is not reached by the read, which stops 3 residues before it; the germline J gene fills it in. The rearrangement links TRBV19 to TRBJ2-1; tentatively, D is TRBD1 (8 bases). V shed 6 bases and J shed 9 bases, with 15 bases lying between them. The germline CDR1 and CDR2 sequences are LNHDA and SQIVND (reference sequence). The CDR3 covers 13 residues. CDR3 bases read: TGTGCCAGTAGACCTACAGGGGGGGGTGAG. Translated: CASRPTGGGE. In full, the CDR3 reads CASRPTGGGEQFF.

This clone was seen repeatedly, ten times or more. The read terminates 3 residues before the CDR3 end, so the remaining end is supplied by the germline J gene. The V call is TRBV20-1, the J call TRBJ2-3, with TRBD2 matching over 7 bases. The J segment lost 2 bases and the V segment lost 3 bases, leaving 8 bases of the junction unmatched. CDR3 length equals 15 residues. Germline V CDR1 and CDR2: DFQATT, SNEGSKA (reference sequence). This CDR3 reads CSASEEREVTDTQYF. CDR3 bases read: TGCAGTGCTAGTGAGGAGCGGGAAGTCACAGATACG.

A remark on this clone: Sequencing ends 3 residues short of the CDR3 end; the germline J gene provides the rest. The chain links TRBV19 to TRBJ1-5; D not certain. The V gene's germline CDR1 is LNHDA and CDR2 SQIVND (reference sequence). V dropped 5 bases and J dropped 7 bases, with 9 bases sitting between them. The CDR3 covers 12 residues. The part of the CDR3 DNA that was read is TGTGCCAGTAGTTGGGTAGGGCAGCCC. Translating gives CASSWVGQP. The whole CDR3 reads CASSWVGQPQHF.

In this sample, this clone turned up many times. The sequence runs out 3 residues before the end of the CDR3; the remainder is reconstructed from the germline J gene. The chain carries TRBV5-1 and TRBJ1-6, with D possibly matching TRBD1 (5 bases). Germline V CDR1 and CDR2: SGHRS, YFSETQ. Trimming left V 1 base short and J 7 bases short, with 12 bases between. The CDR3 is made up of 15 amino acids. CDR3 residues: CASSLISGQNSPLHF. The sequenced CDR3 bases are TGCGCCAGCAGCTTGATTTCAGGGCAGAATTCACCC.

This clone came up many times. The read terminates 3 residues before the CDR3 end, so the remaining end is supplied by the germline J gene. The chain uses TRBV5-1 and TRBJ2-6; D call uncertain. This CDR3 region has 14 residues. The V gene lost 5 bases and the J gene lost 0 bases, with 6 bases spanning the gap. Looked up from germline, CDR1 is SGHRS and CDR2 is YFSETQ. The CDR3 sequence: CASSDSSGANVLTF. The covered CDR3 bases are TGCGCCAGCAGTGATAGCTCTGGGGCCAACGTC.

This clone was picked up many times. The CDR3 end is not reached by the read, which stops 3 residues before it; the germline J gene fills it in. The chain couples TRBV2 to TRBJ2-1; the D is unclear. The V gene's germline CDR1 is SNHLY and CDR2 FYNNEI. V was shortened by 4 bases and J by 9 bases, with 7 bases between the two germline ends. The CDR3 sequence is 11 residues long. The CDR3 sequence: CASSVSREQFF. The CDR3 bases that were read are TGTGCCAGCAGTGTTAGTCGTGAG. Full variable domain (rest looked up from reference TRBV2 and TRBJ2-1): EPEVTQTPSHQVTQMGQEVILRCVPISNHLYFYWYRQILGQKVEFLVSFYNNEISEKSEIFDDQFSVERPDGSNFTLKIRSTKLEDSAMYFCASSVSREQFFGPGTRLTVL.

This clone was observed at least ten times. The CDR3 end falls 3 residues outside the read, so it is completed with the germline J gene. The rearrangement uses TRBV19 and TRBJ2-4; possible D gene TRBD1, 5 bases. CDR1 LNHDA and CDR2 SQIVND come from the germline V gene (reference sequence). This CDR3 comprises 17 residues. V lost 3 bases, J lost 2 bases, and 17 bases lay in between. Partial CDR3 DNA: TGTGCCAGTAGTATGGGCCCCGCAGGGTATCCCAAAAACATT. The encoded protein is CASSMGPAGYPKNI. The whole CDR3 sequence is CASSMGPAGYPKNIQYF.

The sample holds a few counts of this clone. CDR3 protein: CASSIPGLAGEETQYF. CDR3 DNA (partial): TGCGCCAGCAGCATACCGGGACTAGCGGGAGAAGAGACC. V gene TRBV5-1 combines with J gene TRBJ2-5, with 14 positions matching TRBD2. The sequenced fragment ends 3 residues before the CDR3 boundary, so the rest is inferred from the germline J gene. Per germline, CDR1 SGHRS and CDR2 YFSETQ. Germline trimming cut 4 bases from V and 3 bases from J; bases unmatched to any gene: 5. The CDR3 is 16 amino acids.

This clone came up many times. The CDR3 end lies 3 residues beyond the end of the read and is filled in from the germline J gene. The rearrangement links TRBV20-1 to TRBJ2-1; the D gene is possibly TRBD2 (5 bases). The CDR3 consists of 12 residues. The germline V and J ends were trimmed by 0 bases and 6 bases, with 6 bases remaining between them. Per the germline V gene, CDR1 is DFQATT and CDR2 is SNEGSKA (reference sequence). This chain's CDR3 is CSARDRGNEQFF. The CDR3 DNA, read in part, is TGCAGTGCTAGAGATCGGGGCAATGAG.